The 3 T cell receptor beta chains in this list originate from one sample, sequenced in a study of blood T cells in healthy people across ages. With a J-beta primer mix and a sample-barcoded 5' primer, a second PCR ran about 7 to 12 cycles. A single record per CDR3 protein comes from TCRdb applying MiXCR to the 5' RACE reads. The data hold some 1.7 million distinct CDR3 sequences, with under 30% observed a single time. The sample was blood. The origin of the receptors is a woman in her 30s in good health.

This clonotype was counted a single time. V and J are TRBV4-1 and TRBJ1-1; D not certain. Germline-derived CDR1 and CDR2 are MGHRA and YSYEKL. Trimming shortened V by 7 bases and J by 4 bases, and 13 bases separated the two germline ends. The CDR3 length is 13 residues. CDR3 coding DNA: TGCGCCAGCAAGTTAGAGGCGGGCACTGAAGCTTTCTTT. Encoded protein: CASKLEAGTEAFF.

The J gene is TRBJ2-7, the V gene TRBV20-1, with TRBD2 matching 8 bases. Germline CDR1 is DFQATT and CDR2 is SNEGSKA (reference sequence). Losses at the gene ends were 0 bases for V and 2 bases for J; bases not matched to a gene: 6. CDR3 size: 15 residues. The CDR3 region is CSAREPLAGAYEQYF. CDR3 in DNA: TGCAGTGCTAGAGAGCCTCTAGCGGGCGCCTACGAGCAGTACTTC.

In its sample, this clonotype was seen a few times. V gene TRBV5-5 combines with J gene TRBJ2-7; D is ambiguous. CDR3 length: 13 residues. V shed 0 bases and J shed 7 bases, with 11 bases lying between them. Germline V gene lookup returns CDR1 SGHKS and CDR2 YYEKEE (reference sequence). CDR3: CASSLAVYNEQYF. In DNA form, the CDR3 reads TGTGCCAGCAGCTTGGCGGTCTACAATGAGCAGTACTTC.